Listed below are T cell receptor beta chains from one sample, sequenced in a study of beta chain features in type 1 diabetes. Sequencing was performed with immunoSEQ multiplex PCR; in TCRdb, only in-frame clones are kept and a portion is missing. This table has around 350,000 clones, 10% to 15% appearing once. Sequencing input: naive CD4+ T cells from blood. The receptors were sampled from a man in his late teens or twenties in good health. The CDR3 runs from the conserved cysteine through the conserved F or W. Each record gives: V gene, J gene, clone size, D gene, CDR3 DNA, CDR3 protein. D genes are given only for firm matches. Expanded clones are given a class, and other clones once, few, many or no size at all.

TRBV28	TRBJ2-7	.	TRBD1	TGTGCCAGCAGCCTGTCGGGGACAGCCATCTCCTACGAGCAGTACTTC	CASSLSGTAISYEQYF
TRBV28	TRBJ2-1	.	TRBD2	TGTGCCAGCAGTCCCTCGGGACTAGAGTTTTACAATGAGCAGTTCTTC	CASSPSGLEFYNEQFF
TRBV19	TRBJ2-1	.	.	TGTGCCAGTAGTATAGAGGCGGGGAGACACAATGAGCAGTTCTTC	CASSIEAGRHNEQFF
TRBV25-1	TRBJ2-1	few	TRBD1	TGTGCCAGCAGTGAAAGGGGACAGATGAGCTCCTACAATGAGCAGTTCTTC	CASSERGQMSSYNEQFF
TRBV4-3	TRBJ2-5	.	TRBD2	TGCGCCAGCAGCCAACAAGCGGGAGCAGGAGAGACCCAGTACTTC	CASSQQAGAGETQYF
TRBV5-1	TRBJ1-2	few	.	TGCGCCAGCAGCTTGGATCCAGGTCCGAACTATGGCTACACCTTC	CASSLDPGPNYGYTF
TRBV28	TRBJ2-5	.	.	TGTGCCAGCAAGGAGCAAGAGACCCAGTACTTC	CASKEQETQYF
TRBV29-1	TRBJ2-1	.	.	TGCAGCGTTCCTAGGGGCTCGACTCCTCTCTCCTACAATGAGCAGTTCTTC	CSVPRGSTPLSYNEQFF
TRBV7-8	TRBJ2-2	.	TRBD2	TGTGCCAGCAGCCAGCGGGGGGGCGGCACCGGGGAGCTGTTTTTT	CASSQRGGGTGELFF
TRBV7-6	TRBJ2-5	few	TRBD2	TGTGCCAGCAGCTATTCCCCCGGGACTAGCAGACAAGAGACCCAGTACTTC	CASSYSPGTSRQETQYF
TRBV20-1	TRBJ2-3	.	TRBD1	TGCAGTGCAAATGGACAGGACACGCAGTATTTT	CSANGQDTQYF
TRBV19	TRBJ2-4	few	.	TGTGCCAGTAGTTCCGGGGCCAAAAACATTCAGTACTTC	CASSSGAKNIQYF
TRBV28	TRBJ2-5	.	.	TGTGCCAGCAGTTCGGCACAGATACAAGAGACCCAGTACTTC	CASSSAQIQETQYF
TRBV10-3	TRBJ2-5	few	TRBD2	TGTGCCATCAGTGAGTCGGCTAGCGGGGTCCAAGAGACCCAGTACTTC	CAISESASGVQETQYF
TRBV10-3	TRBJ2-7	.	TRBD1	TGTGCCATCAGCGACGGACAGGGGAACGAGCAGTACTTC	CAISDGQGNEQYF
TRBV9	TRBJ1-2	few	.	TGTGCCAGCAGCGTAGAATTAGCGAATGGGGACTATGGCTACACCTTC	CASSVELANGDYGYTF
TRBV15	TRBJ1-5	.	.	TGTGCCACCAGCAGAGCCAGGGATCAGCCCCAGCATTTT	CATSRARDQPQHF
TRBV28	TRBJ2-3	few	TRBD1	TGTGCCAGCAGTTGGGGCAGGGGGTTGTATTTT	CASSWGRGLYF
TRBV2	TRBJ2-5	few	.	TGTGCCAGCTCTGAACAGGGAGGGACCCAAGAGACCCAGTACTTC	CASSEQGGTQETQYF
TRBV9	TRBJ2-3	.	.	TGTGCCAGCAGCGAACAAGGCGGGACTGGCACAGATACGCAGTATTTT	CASSEQGGTGTDTQYF
TRBV21-1	TRBJ1-2	.	.	TGTGCCAGCAGCAAAACCAGGGGTCCTAACTATGGCTACACCTTC	CASSKTRGPNYGYTF
TRBV6-1	TRBJ2-6	.	.	TGTGCCAGCAGTGAGCAGGGTCTAATTGGGGCCAACGTCCTGACTTTC	CASSEQGLIGANVLTF
TRBV20-1	TRBJ2-1	.	.	TGCAGTGCTAGATGGGAGGAGGAGTTCTTC	CSARWEEEFF
TRBV7-3	TRBJ2-7	.	.	TGTGCCAGCAGCGATGACAGCAACTACGAGCAGTACTTC	CASSDDSNYEQYF
TRBV7-2	TRBJ1-2	few	.	TGTGCCAGCAGCTTAGCCAATCCGGGGGGCTCGGCCTATGGCTACACCTTC	CASSLANPGGSAYGYTF
TRBV7-9	TRBJ2-1	.	.	TGTGCCAGCAGCGTGGACTCCGCTAATGAGCAGTTCTTC	CASSVDSANEQFF
TRBV30	TRBJ2-7	few	.	TGTGCCTGGGCCCCCGGAGGGGCTGGGTCCTACGAGCAGTACTTC	CAWAPGGAGSYEQYF
TRBV30	TRBJ1-1	few	.	TGTGCCTGGAGTGTACTATCTGAAGCTTTCTTT	CAWSVLSEAFF
TRBV21-1	TRBJ1-1	.	.	TGTGCCAGCAGCAAACCCGTCGGGGGTTGGGCTTTCTTT	CASSKPVGGWAFF
TRBV18	TRBJ2-1	.	TRBD1	TGTGCCAGCACCTCGACTCCGACAGGGGTGCTGTACAATGAGCAGTTCTTC	CASTSTPTGVLYNEQFF
TRBV4-3	TRBJ2-2	few	.	TGCGCCAGCAGCCAAGAAAACCACGGGTCCGGGGAGCTGTTTTTT	CASSQENHGSGELFF
TRBV2	TRBJ1-2	.	.	TGTGCCAGCAGTCCCAGGGTGGGTAACTATGGCTACACCTTC	CASSPRVGNYGYTF
TRBV29-1	TRBJ1-4	.	.	TGCAGCGTTCAGGCGCAGAATAATGAAAAACTGTTTTTT	CSVQAQNNEKLFF
TRBV6-1	TRBJ2-6	few	.	TGTGCCAGCAGTGGGGCGAGCTCTGGGGCCAACGTCCTGACTTTC	CASSGASSGANVLTF
TRBV30	TRBJ2-1	few	.	TGTGCCTGGAGTCTGAGGGCAGAGGATGAGCAGTTCTTC	CAWSLRAEDEQFF
TRBV7-6	TRBJ2-7	few	.	TGTGCCAGCAGTTCCCTTCGTGCGGGCGAGCAGTACTTC	CASSSLRAGEQYF
TRBV7-2	TRBJ2-1	few	.	TGTGCCAGCAGCTTAGCCACAGCATCCTACAATGAGCAGTTCTTC	CASSLATASYNEQFF
TRBV29-1	TRBJ1-1	few	TRBD1	TGCAGCGGGACCCGACAGGGGTCAATAACTGAAGCTTTCTTT	CSGTRQGSITEAFF
TRBV7-2	TRBJ2-3	.	TRBD1	TGTGCCAGCAGCTTTCGGACAGGGCCAGATACGCAGTATTTT	CASSFRTGPDTQYF
TRBV15	TRBJ1-4	few	.	TGTGCCACCAGCAGAGGCCCAGGGGATACTAATGAAAAACTGTTTTTT	CATSRGPGDTNEKLFF
TRBV10-3	TRBJ2-7	.	.	TGTGCCATCAGTGACAGGGTGGCCTACGAGCAGTACTTC	CAISDRVAYEQYF
TRBV28	TRBJ1-1	.	.	TGTGCCAGCAGTTTCGGGGGAGACACTGAAGCTTTCTTT	CASSFGGDTEAFF
TRBV28	TRBJ2-1	.	TRBD2	TGTGCCAGCAGTTCTAGCGGGGCTAGACGGAATGAGCAGTTCTTC	CASSSSGARRNEQFF
TRBV27	TRBJ1-2	.	.	TGTGCCAGCAGTCCTCGGACAGCTAACTATGGCTACACCTTC	CASSPRTANYGYTF
TRBV30	TRBJ1-3	few	TRBD1	TGTGCCTGGAGTCCACCTGGACAGGGGGCATTTGGAAACACCATATATTTT	CAWSPPGQGAFGNTIYF
TRBV30	TRBJ1-2	.	TRBD1	TGTGCCCGGACCTCCGGGACAGTCCTCTTTGGTGGCTACACCTTC	CARTSGTVLFGGYTF
TRBV7-2	TRBJ2-7	.	.	TGTGCCAGCAGCCCCGACAGGCTCTCCTACGAGCAGTACTTC	CASSPDRLSYEQYF
TRBV28	TRBJ1-1	.	.	TGTGCCAGCTCGGGACTGGGGAACACTGAAGCTTTCTTT	CASSGLGNTEAFF
TRBV23-1	TRBJ1-5	few	.	TGCGCCAGCAGTGGGGCACTTAAACAGGGTCATAGGCAGCCCCAGCATTTT	CASSGALKQGHRQPQHF
TRBV25-1	TRBJ2-5	few	.	TGTGCCAGCAGTGACTGGCAGGGCGCTCCCCAAGAGACCCAGTACTTC	CASSDWQGAPQETQYF
TRBV9	TRBJ2-5	.	.	TGTGCCAGCCAGGCTGAAGAGACCCAGTACTTC	CASQAEETQYF
TRBV6-5	TRBJ1-3	few	.	TGTGCCAGCAGTTACGGGCACCCGCTCTCTGGAAACACCATATATTTT	CASSYGHPLSGNTIYF
TRBV11-1	TRBJ2-5	.	.	TGTGCCAGCAGCTTAGGTGCGGGCCCACAAGAGACCCAGTACTTC	CASSLGAGPQETQYF
TRBV5-1	TRBJ2-1	few	.	TGCGCCAGCAGCTTGGGGCAGGCGCTGAATGAGCAGTTCTTC	CASSLGQALNEQFF
TRBV11-3	TRBJ2-7	few	TRBD2	TGTGCCAGCAGCTTAGAACTTAGCGGGAGTAACTACGAGCAGTACTTC	CASSLELSGSNYEQYF
TRBV7-9	TRBJ2-2	.	.	TGTGCCAGCAGCTTAGCACAGGGGGGGACCGGGGAGCTGTTTTTT	CASSLAQGGTGELFF
TRBV10-3	TRBJ2-7	many	.	TGTGCCATCGGAGCTAGCTCCTACGAGCAGTACTTC	CAIGASSYEQYF
TRBV28	TRBJ2-7	.	TRBD1	TGTGCCAGCAGCAGACAGGGGTCGAGATCCTACGAGCAGTACTTC	CASSRQGSRSYEQYF